The T cell receptor beta chain under discussion was sequenced for a study of cytomegalovirus exposure and HLA in healthy donors. The PCR made use of 60 Vbeta and 13 Jbeta primers. Libraries were prepared by immunoSEQ multiplex PCR; TCRdb keeps only in-frame clonotypes and omits some of them. The repertoire holds over 150,000 clones, 79% seen once, with approximately 2% in the top ten. In its sample, this clone was seen once. Germline V gene sequence: CDR1 MGHRA, CDR2 YSYEKL. The CDR3 runs to 15 residues. With V trimmed by 0 bases and J by 9 bases, 10 bases remained unmatched. The receptor's source is a man aged 40-49 years in good health and CMV-seronegative. The sample taken for sequencing was PBMCs. The rearrangement uses TRBV4-1 and TRBJ2-7, with 8 bases that match TRBD1. The CDR3, as DNA: TGCGCCAGCAGCCAAGATCTCCAGGGGGCGTACAGGCAGTACTTC. Its protein is CASSQDLQGAYRQYF.